Presented here are 15 T cell receptor beta chains from one specimen sequenced in a study of blood T cell repertoires in COVID-19. Profiling relied on immunoSEQ multiplex PCR, and the TCRdb table lists in-frame clones only, not all of them. Here the sample spans around 150,000 clones, approximately 80% being singletons. The sample comprised peripheral blood. The receptors stem from a woman aged 80 or over with active or convalescent COVID-19.

The chain links TRBV7-2 to TRBJ1-2, with a tentative D call TRBD1 (5 bases). CDR1 is SGHTA and CDR2 is FQGNSA in the germline V gene. This CDR3 is built from 16 residues. V lost 5 bases to trimming and J lost 4 bases, with 20 bases between them. The CDR3 DNA reads as TGTGCCAGCAGCCTAGGGGCGGGGGGTTGGTCCTATGGCTACACCTTC. It codes for CASSLGAGGWSYGYTF.

This clone was picked up a small number of times. V usage is TRBV4-1 and J usage is TRBJ1-1; 10 bases line up with TRBD1. V shed 1 base, J shed 3 bases, and the junction held 2 bases outside the gene matches. This CDR3 region has 15 residues. Germline-derived CDR1 and CDR2 are MGHRA and YSYEKL. CDR3 sequence: CASSQAGTGDTEAFF. DNA for the CDR3: TGCGCCAGCAGCCAAGCGGGGACAGGGGACACTGAAGCTTTCTTT.

This clone came up once. The chain recombines TRBV7-2 with TRBJ1-2; the D gene is possibly TRBD1 (5 bases). This CDR3 has 12 residues. Trimming removed 5 bases at V and 4 bases at J, with 8 bases between. CDR1 is SGHTA, CDR2 FQGNSA, per germline. The CDR3 DNA reads TGTGCCAGCAGCCAGACAGCCTATGGCTACACCTTC. This translates into CASSQTAYGYTF.

The chain employs TRBV28 and TRBJ1-2, with D perhaps TRBD1 (5 bases). Looked up from germline, CDR1 is MDHEN and CDR2 is SYDVKM. Trimming left V 6 bases short and J 5 bases short, with 7 bases between. The CDR3 extends over 11 amino acids. CDR3 bases: TGTGCCAGCAGGTACAGGTATGGCTACACCTTC. Protein product: CASRYRYGYTF.

The chain joins TRBV28 to TRBJ1-2, with D possibly being TRBD1 (6 bases). V lost 3 bases to trimming and J lost 5 bases, with 16 bases between them. Germline assignment: CDR1 MDHEN and CDR2 SYDVKM. This CDR3 has 15 residues. The CDR3 sequence: CASSLQTGYRYGYTF. The CDR3 DNA sequence: TGTGCCAGCAGTTTGCAAACAGGGTATAGATATGGCTACACCTTC.

Concerning this clone: The sample holds other DNA sequences that translate to the same CDR3. This chain uses TRBV28 with TRBJ1-2, with TRBD1 matching over 8 bases. Trimming at V came to 2 bases and at J to 1 base, leaving 3 bases not matched to a gene. This CDR3 has 15 residues. CDR1 MDHEN and CDR2 SYDVKM come from the germline V gene. CDR3 DNA: TGTGCCAGCAGTTTACTCGGACAGGGTAACTATGGCTACACCTTC. This encodes CASSLLGQGNYGYTF.

The V call is TRBV12-2, the J call TRBJ2-1; TRBD1, as called in the table, went unchecked against the DNA. TRBV12-2 has pseudogene status. This CDR3 is built from 16 residues. The CDR3 DNA follows: TGTGCAAGTCGCTTACTCTACAGGGGCACCTACAATGAGCAGTTCTTC. Translating gives CASRLLYRGTYNEQFF.

V and J are TRBV30 and TRBJ1-2; perhaps TRBD1 as D (6 bases). V lost 5 bases and J 4 bases, leaving 20 bases between the germline ends. Germline values: CDR1 GTSNPN, CDR2 SVGIG (reference sequence). This CDR3 contains 15 residues. The CDR3 is CAWQKATQGRYGYTF. CDR3 nucleotide sequence: TGTGCCTGGCAAAAGGCGACACAGGGCCGCTATGGCTACACCTTC.

This rearrangement joins TRBV21-1 to TRBJ1-1. TRBV21-1 is labeled a pseudogene. The CDR3 totals 15 residues. The CDR3 loop reads CARPLSGGWNTEAFF. CDR3 in DNA: TGTGCCAGACCCCTGTCCGGGGGGTGGAACACTGAAGCTTTCTTT.

The rearrangement links TRBV27 to TRBJ1-1; a possible D gene is TRBD1 (5 bases). The CDR3 covers 17 residues. Germline values: CDR1 MNHEY, CDR2 SMNVEV (reference sequence). Trimming stripped 5 bases from V and 0 bases from J, with 19 bases between. This chain's CDR3 is CASSPGRGPPMNTEAFF. In DNA, the CDR3 is TGTGCCAGCAGTCCGGGGCGGGGCCCACCTATGAACACTGAAGCTTTCTTT.

About this clone: Other DNA variants within this sample encode the same CDR3. This chain uses TRBV5-1 with TRBJ2-3; D is ambiguous. The CDR3 loop spans 12 amino acids. The ends were cut back, 4 bases at V and 2 bases at J, with 5 bases in the middle. The germline V gene has CDR1 SGHRS and CDR2 YFSETQ. The CDR3 nucleotides are TGCGCCAGCAGCCTCTCCACAGATACGCAGTATTTT. As protein: CASSLSTDTQYF.

The V gene is TRBV15, the J gene TRBJ1-5; tentative D call: TRBD1 (5 bases). CDR3 length equals 16 residues. Trimming took off 4 bases at V and 4 bases at J, with 17 bases between the two ends. CDR1 is LNHNV, CDR2 YYDKDF, per germline (reference sequence). The CDR3 is CATSTPRGRGNQPQHF. DNA for the CDR3: TGTGCCACCAGCACCCCGCGGGGAAGGGGTAATCAGCCCCAGCATTTT.

The genes are TRBV11-1 and TRBJ1-2; a weak D match, TRBD1 (5 bases). CDR1 is SGHAT, CDR2 FQDESV, per germline (reference sequence). The CDR3 runs to 16 residues. The V end was cut by 5 bases, the J end by 4 bases, with 20 bases between. CDR3 loop: CASSPIGRGGTYGYTF. CDR3 DNA sequence: TGTGCCAGCAGCCCGATTGGACGCGGGGGGACCTATGGCTACACCTTC.

In this sample, this clone turned up once. This CDR3 is CASSPLGQLNTEAFF. CDR3 in DNA: TGTGCCAGCTCACCCCTCGGACAGCTTAACACTGAAGCTTTCTTT. The rearrangement joins TRBV18 to TRBJ1-1, with a weak D call TRBD1 (6 bases). The CDR3 is 15 residues long. Germline CDR1 KGHSH, CDR2 LQKENI. V lost 3 bases and J lost 2, with 13 bases in between.

The chain is built from TRBV19 and TRBJ1-6; D might be TRBD1 (6 bases). CDR3 length: 15 residues. Germline CDR1 is LNHDA and CDR2 is SQIVND (reference sequence). V was shortened by 5 bases and J by 0 bases, with 8 bases between the two germline ends. The CDR3 sequence: CASSDRSSYNSPLHF. CDR3 nucleotides: TGTGCCAGTAGTGACAGGAGCTCCTATAATTCACCCCTCCACTTT. Variable domain in full (rest from reference TRBV19 and TRBJ1-6): DGGITQSPKYLFRKEGQNVTLSCEQNLNHDAMYWYRQDPGQGLRLIYYSQIVNDFQKGDIAEGYSVSREKKESFPLTVTSAQKNPTAFYLCASSDRSSYNSPLHFGNGTRLTVT.